This is a list of T cell receptor beta chains from one sample in a study of cytomegalovirus exposure and HLA in healthy donors. Method: immunoSEQ multiplex PCR; TCRdb's copy keeps in-frame clones and lacks some. Of about 120,000 clones in the sample, 6.5% to 9.5% were seen once. The specimen was PBMCs. All receptors derive from a woman aged 35 to 49 in good health and CMV-seropositive. Each CDR3 is given with its conserved first and last residue. The order of the fields is CDR3 protein, CDR3 DNA, V gene, clone size, D gene, CDR3 length, J gene. The D gene is left open where the match is weak. Clone size, where shown, is once, few, many, or a class for clones that have expanded.

CDR3aa: CASSVAPTSGGLHVDEQFF
CDR3nt: TGTGCCAGCAGCGTAGCCCCGACTAGCGGGGGGCTACATGTTGATGAGCAGTTCTTC
v_gene: TRBV9
abundance: -
d_gene: TRBD2
len: 19
j_gene: TRBJ2-1

CDR3aa: CAAHRQASSGAGGEQFF
CDR3nt: TGTGCCGCCCACCGTCAGGCGTCTAGCGGGGCCGGGGGTGAGCAGTTCTTC
v_gene: TRBV7-2
abundance: few
d_gene: TRBD2
len: 17
j_gene: TRBJ2-1

CDR3aa: CASRLDSYSNQPQHF
CDR3nt: TGTGCCAGCAGGTTGGACAGTTATAGCAATCAGCCCCAGCATTTT
v_gene: TRBV2
abundance: few
d_gene: -
len: 15
j_gene: TRBJ1-5

CDR3aa: CASTGDSSYEQYF
CDR3nt: TGCGCCAGCACTGGAGACAGCTCCTACGAGCAGTACTTC
v_gene: TRBV5-1
abundance: few
d_gene: -
len: 13
j_gene: TRBJ2-7

CDR3aa: CAWRQNTGELFF
CDR3nt: TGTGCCTGGCGACAAAACACCGGGGAGCTGTTTTTT
v_gene: TRBV30
abundance: -
d_gene: -
len: 12
j_gene: TRBJ2-2

CDR3aa: CAWSPGIETQYF
CDR3nt: TGTGCCTGGTCCCCGGGGATAGAGACCCAGTACTTC
v_gene: TRBV30
abundance: -
d_gene: -
len: 12
j_gene: TRBJ2-5

CDR3aa: CASSPAAGYNEQFF
CDR3nt: TGTGCCAGCTCACCAGCCGCGGGGTACAATGAGCAGTTCTTC
v_gene: TRBV18
abundance: few
d_gene: -
len: 14
j_gene: TRBJ2-1

CDR3aa: CASSWRGYNEQFF
CDR3nt: TGTGCCAGCAGCTGGCGGGGCTACAATGAGCAGTTCTTC
v_gene: TRBV6-5
abundance: few
d_gene: -
len: 13
j_gene: TRBJ2-1

CDR3aa: CASGPHDRGWGYTF
CDR3nt: TGTGCTAGTGGTCCCCACGACAGGGGGTGGGGCTACACCTTC
v_gene: TRBV12-5
abundance: -
d_gene: TRBD1
len: 14
j_gene: TRBJ1-2

CDR3aa: CASRGGYGTSGDYEQYF
CDR3nt: TGTGCCAGCAGGGGGGGCTACGGGACTAGCGGTGATTACGAGCAGTACTTC
v_gene: TRBV27
abundance: -
d_gene: TRBD2
len: 17
j_gene: TRBJ2-7

CDR3aa: CASSIAHSGWGYNEQFF
CDR3nt: TGTGCCAGTAGTATAGCCCATAGCGGGTGGGGCTACAATGAGCAGTTCTTC
v_gene: TRBV19
abundance: few
d_gene: TRBD2
len: 17
j_gene: TRBJ2-1

CDR3aa: CASSGTGDKYGYTF
CDR3nt: TGTGCCAGCAGTGGAACAGGGGACAAATATGGCTACACCTTC
v_gene: TRBV25-1
abundance: -
d_gene: TRBD1
len: 14
j_gene: TRBJ1-2

CDR3aa: CASVVGLTEAFF
CDR3nt: TGTGCCAGCGTCGTCGGGTTAACTGAAGCTTTCTTT
v_gene: TRBV2
abundance: few
d_gene: -
len: 12
j_gene: TRBJ1-1

CDR3aa: CASSPGPLTGGDEKLFF
CDR3nt: TGCGCCAGCAGCCCAGGACCCCTGACAGGGGGGGATGAAAAACTGTTTTTT
v_gene: TRBV5-1
abundance: few
d_gene: TRBD1
len: 17
j_gene: TRBJ1-4

CDR3aa: CASSPPETGRRNTIYF
CDR3nt: TGTGCCAGCAGCCCCCCAGAGACAGGGAGGAGAAACACCATATATTTT
v_gene: TRBV7-9
abundance: few
d_gene: TRBD1
len: 16
j_gene: TRBJ1-3

CDR3aa: CASSLGTSGGTNEQFF
CDR3nt: TGTGCCAGCAGCCTGGGGACTAGCGGGGGGACCAATGAGCAGTTCTTC
v_gene: TRBV7-8
abundance: once
d_gene: TRBD2
len: 16
j_gene: TRBJ2-1

CDR3aa: CASSLQGAGGYTF
CDR3nt: TGTGCCAGCAGCTTGCAGGGGGCGGGGGGCTACACCTTC
v_gene: TRBV5-4
abundance: -
d_gene: TRBD1
len: 13
j_gene: TRBJ1-2

CDR3aa: CASSRQGDNSPLHF
CDR3nt: TGTGCCAGCAGCCGACAGGGGGACAATTCACCCCTCCACTTT
v_gene: TRBV7-9
abundance: few
d_gene: TRBD1
len: 14
j_gene: TRBJ1-6

CDR3aa: CASSSGTGINQPQHF
CDR3nt: TGTGCCAGCAGTTCGGGGACAGGAATCAATCAGCCCCAGCATTTT
v_gene: TRBV7-2
abundance: -
d_gene: TRBD1
len: 15
j_gene: TRBJ1-5

CDR3aa: CASSIGGEYGYTF
CDR3nt: TGTGCCAGTAGTATTGGAGGGGAGTATGGCTACACCTTC
v_gene: TRBV19
abundance: few
d_gene: -
len: 13
j_gene: TRBJ1-2

CDR3aa: CASSQGQTTDTQYF
CDR3nt: TGCGCCAGCAGCCAAGGGCAGACTACAGATACGCAGTATTTT
v_gene: TRBV4-1
abundance: -
d_gene: -
len: 14
j_gene: TRBJ2-3

CDR3aa: CASRGQGITYEQYF
CDR3nt: TGTGCCAGCAGGGGACAGGGGATAACCTACGAGCAGTACTTC
v_gene: TRBV2
abundance: -
d_gene: TRBD1
len: 14
j_gene: TRBJ2-7

CDR3aa: CASSQDTGSLMIAFF
CDR3nt: TGTGCCAGCAGCCAAGATACAGGCAGCCTAATGATAGCTTTCTTT
v_gene: TRBV4-2
abundance: few
d_gene: -
len: 15
j_gene: TRBJ1-1

CDR3aa: CASSETGADTGELFF
CDR3nt: TGTGCCAGCAGTGAGACAGGGGCCGACACCGGGGAGCTGTTTTTT
v_gene: TRBV6-1
abundance: few
d_gene: TRBD1
len: 15
j_gene: TRBJ2-2

CDR3aa: CASSLSGTADYEQYF
CDR3nt: TGTGCCAGCAGCTTATCCGGGACAGCAGACTACGAGCAGTACTTC
v_gene: TRBV13
abundance: -
d_gene: TRBD1
len: 15
j_gene: TRBJ2-7

CDR3aa: CARKLGGGTEAFF
CDR3nt: TGTGCCAGAAAATTGGGGGGAGGCACTGAAGCTTTCTTT
v_gene: TRBV2
abundance: -
d_gene: -
len: 13
j_gene: TRBJ1-1

CDR3aa: CASSPGGTGSEKLFF
CDR3nt: TGTGCCAGCAGTCCTGGGGGGACAGGGTCCGAAAAACTGTTTTTT
v_gene: TRBV6-4
abundance: once
d_gene: TRBD1
len: 15
j_gene: TRBJ1-4

CDR3aa: CASSLRQGEAYEQYF
CDR3nt: TGTGCCAGCTCACTTCGACAGGGGGAGGCCTACGAGCAGTACTTC
v_gene: TRBV18
abundance: -
d_gene: TRBD1
len: 15
j_gene: TRBJ2-7

CDR3aa: CASSTERSGHYEQYF
CDR3nt: TGTGCCAGTAGTACGGAGAGGAGCGGCCATTACGAGCAGTACTTC
v_gene: TRBV19
abundance: -
d_gene: -
len: 15
j_gene: TRBJ2-7

CDR3aa: CASSLYRGDYGYTF
CDR3nt: TGCGCCAGCAGCTTGTACAGGGGAGACTATGGCTACACCTTC
v_gene: TRBV5-1
abundance: few
d_gene: TRBD1
len: 14
j_gene: TRBJ1-2

CDR3aa: CASSLRAGTVYGYTF
CDR3nt: TGTGCCAGCAGCTTGCGGGCCGGGACAGTCTATGGCTACACCTTC
v_gene: TRBV5-6
abundance: few
d_gene: TRBD1
len: 15
j_gene: TRBJ1-2

CDR3aa: CASSRSGTDTQYF
CDR3nt: TGTGCCAGCAGCCGTTCCGGGACAGATACGCAGTATTTT
v_gene: TRBV7-9
abundance: -
d_gene: -
len: 13
j_gene: TRBJ2-3

CDR3aa: CASSLAVDSYNEQFF
CDR3nt: TGTGCCAGCAGCTTGGCGGTAGACTCCTACAATGAGCAGTTCTTC
v_gene: TRBV5-4
abundance: -
d_gene: -
len: 15
j_gene: TRBJ2-1

CDR3aa: CASSLGLAGGGTQYF
CDR3nt: TGTGCCAGCAGCTTGGGACTAGCGGGGGGCGGGACCCAGTACTTC
v_gene: TRBV5-4
abundance: -
d_gene: TRBD2
len: 15
j_gene: TRBJ2-5

CDR3aa: CASSSKIRGNEQFF
CDR3nt: TGTGCCAGCAGCTCGAAGATCAGGGGTAATGAGCAGTTCTTC
v_gene: TRBV11-3
abundance: few
d_gene: -
len: 14
j_gene: TRBJ2-1

CDR3aa: CASSLPTGEQYF
CDR3nt: TGTGCCAGCAGCCTACCGACGGGGGAGCAGTACTTC
v_gene: TRBV7-6
abundance: few
d_gene: -
len: 12
j_gene: TRBJ2-7

CDR3aa: CASSLGTVGTLIGAFF
CDR3nt: TGTGCCAGCAGCCTCGGGACAGTGGGCACACTGATTGGAGCTTTCTTT
v_gene: TRBV7-9
abundance: -
d_gene: TRBD1
len: 16
j_gene: TRBJ1-1

CDR3aa: CASSPTGGSYEQYF
CDR3nt: TGTGCCAGCAGCCCAACAGGGGGCTCCTACGAGCAGTACTTC
v_gene: TRBV7-3
abundance: -
d_gene: TRBD1
len: 14
j_gene: TRBJ2-7

CDR3aa: CASSPVEFYGYTF
CDR3nt: TGTGCCAGCAGCCCTGTAGAGTTCTATGGCTACACCTTC
v_gene: TRBV2
abundance: -
d_gene: -
len: 13
j_gene: TRBJ1-2

CDR3aa: CASSFTGHPNTEAFF
CDR3nt: TGTGCCAGCAGCTTTACGGGACACCCGAACACTGAAGCTTTCTTT
v_gene: TRBV5-6
abundance: few
d_gene: -
len: 15
j_gene: TRBJ1-1

CDR3aa: CASSLGTGGNEQFF
CDR3nt: TGTGCCAGCAGCCTCGGGACAGGTGGCAATGAGCAGTTCTTC
v_gene: TRBV7-6
abundance: -
d_gene: TRBD1
len: 14
j_gene: TRBJ2-1

CDR3aa: CASSPDGSNTEAFF
CDR3nt: TGCGCCAGCAGCCCCGACGGGTCCAACACTGAAGCTTTCTTT
v_gene: TRBV5-1
abundance: few
d_gene: -
len: 14
j_gene: TRBJ1-1

CDR3aa: CASSITRTGYEQYF
CDR3nt: TGTGCCAGTAGTATAACTAGGACAGGCTACGAGCAGTACTTC
v_gene: TRBV19
abundance: few
d_gene: TRBD1
len: 14
j_gene: TRBJ2-7

CDR3aa: CASSLQGSLGGVDF
CDR3nt: TGTGCCAGTAGCCTCCAGGGGTCTTTAGGAGGAGTGGATTTT
v_gene: TRBV19
abundance: few
d_gene: -
len: 14
j_gene: TRBJ1-3

CDR3aa: CASSPTGGYNTEAFF
CDR3nt: TGTGCCAGCAGCCCGACAGGGGGCTACAACACTGAAGCTTTCTTT
v_gene: TRBV11-2
abundance: -
d_gene: TRBD1
len: 15
j_gene: TRBJ1-1

CDR3aa: CASSERVSYNEQFF
CDR3nt: TGTGCCAGTAGTGAGCGGGTTTCCTACAATGAGCAGTTCTTC
v_gene: TRBV19
abundance: -
d_gene: -
len: 14
j_gene: TRBJ2-1

CDR3aa: CASSELDYEQYF
CDR3nt: TGTGCCAGCAGTGAACTAGACTACGAGCAGTACTTC
v_gene: TRBV2
abundance: -
d_gene: -
len: 12
j_gene: TRBJ2-7

CDR3aa: CASSLRPGGYTF
CDR3nt: TGTGCCAGCAGCCTGAGACCGGGTGGCTACACCTTC
v_gene: TRBV5-8
abundance: few
d_gene: -
len: 12
j_gene: TRBJ1-2

CDR3aa: CASSYSRFSDTQYF
CDR3nt: TGTGCCAGCAGTTACTCGCGGTTTTCAGATACGCAGTATTTT
v_gene: TRBV6-6
abundance: -
d_gene: -
len: 14
j_gene: TRBJ2-3

CDR3aa: CASSRGDPTEAFF
CDR3nt: TGTGCCAGCAGCAGGGGTGATCCTACTGAAGCTTTCTTT
v_gene: TRBV5-4
abundance: few
d_gene: -
len: 13
j_gene: TRBJ1-1

CDR3aa: CASSAQQGMNTEAFF
CDR3nt: TGCGCCAGCAGCGCTCAACAGGGGATGAACACTGAAGCTTTCTTT
v_gene: TRBV5-1
abundance: -
d_gene: TRBD1
len: 15
j_gene: TRBJ1-1

CDR3aa: CASSIADRGYEQYF
CDR3nt: TGTGCCAGTAGTATAGCGGACAGAGGCTACGAGCAGTACTTC
v_gene: TRBV19
abundance: -
d_gene: -
len: 14
j_gene: TRBJ2-7

CDR3aa: CASSELDRADTQYF
CDR3nt: TGTGCCAGCAGTGAATTGGACAGGGCTGATACGCAGTATTTT
v_gene: TRBV2
abundance: few
d_gene: TRBD1
len: 14
j_gene: TRBJ2-3